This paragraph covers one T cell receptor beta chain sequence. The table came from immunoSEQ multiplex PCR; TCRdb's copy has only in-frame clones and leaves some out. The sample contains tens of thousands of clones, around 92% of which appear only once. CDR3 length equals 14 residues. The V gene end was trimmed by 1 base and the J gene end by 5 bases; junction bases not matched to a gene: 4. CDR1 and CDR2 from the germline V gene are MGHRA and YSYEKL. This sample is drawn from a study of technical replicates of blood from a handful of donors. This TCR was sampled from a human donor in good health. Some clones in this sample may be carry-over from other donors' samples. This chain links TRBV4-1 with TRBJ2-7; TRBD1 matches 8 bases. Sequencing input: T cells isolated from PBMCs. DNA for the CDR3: TGCGCCAGCAGCCAAGTGACAGGGGATGACGAGCAGTACTTC. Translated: CASSQVTGDDEQYF.